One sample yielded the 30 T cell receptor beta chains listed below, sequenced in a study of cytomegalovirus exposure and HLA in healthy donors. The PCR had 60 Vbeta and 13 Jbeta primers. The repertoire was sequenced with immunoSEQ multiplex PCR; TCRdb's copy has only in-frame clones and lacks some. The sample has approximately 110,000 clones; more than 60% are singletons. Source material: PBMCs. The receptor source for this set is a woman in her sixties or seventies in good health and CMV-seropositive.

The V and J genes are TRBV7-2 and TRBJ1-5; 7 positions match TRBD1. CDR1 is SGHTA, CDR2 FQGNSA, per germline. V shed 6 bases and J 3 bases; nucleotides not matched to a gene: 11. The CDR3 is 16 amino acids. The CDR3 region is CASSPLGQVHNQPQHF. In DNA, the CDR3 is TGTGCCAGCAGTCCACTAGGACAGGTCCACAATCAGCCCCAGCATTTT.

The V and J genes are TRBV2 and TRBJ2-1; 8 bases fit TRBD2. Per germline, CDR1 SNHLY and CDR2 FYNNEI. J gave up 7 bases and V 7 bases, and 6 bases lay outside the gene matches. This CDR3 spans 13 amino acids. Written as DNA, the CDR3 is TGTGCCAGCACACGGGAGGGATCTAATGAGCAGTTCTTC. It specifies CASTREGSNEQFF.

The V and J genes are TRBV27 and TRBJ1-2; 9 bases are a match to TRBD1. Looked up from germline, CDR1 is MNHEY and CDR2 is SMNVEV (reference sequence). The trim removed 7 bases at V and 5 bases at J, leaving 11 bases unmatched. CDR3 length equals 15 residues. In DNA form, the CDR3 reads TGTGCCAGCAAGCCACAGGGGGCAAGTTTGTATGGCTACACCTTC. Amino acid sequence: CASKPQGASLYGYTF.

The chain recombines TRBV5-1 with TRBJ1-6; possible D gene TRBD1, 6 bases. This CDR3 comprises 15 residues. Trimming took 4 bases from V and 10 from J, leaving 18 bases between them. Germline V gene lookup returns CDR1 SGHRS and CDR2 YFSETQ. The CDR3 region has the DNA TGCGCCAGCAGCCCTCAAGCGGACAGTGGGTCACCCCTCCACTTT. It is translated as CASSPQADSGSPLHF.

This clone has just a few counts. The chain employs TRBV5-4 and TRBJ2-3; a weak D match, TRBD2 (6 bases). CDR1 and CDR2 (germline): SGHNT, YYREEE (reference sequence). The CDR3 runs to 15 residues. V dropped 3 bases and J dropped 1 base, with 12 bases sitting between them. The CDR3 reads CASSSPRGRTDTQYF. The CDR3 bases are TGTGCCAGCAGCTCCCCGCGGGGACGCACAGATACGCAGTATTTT.

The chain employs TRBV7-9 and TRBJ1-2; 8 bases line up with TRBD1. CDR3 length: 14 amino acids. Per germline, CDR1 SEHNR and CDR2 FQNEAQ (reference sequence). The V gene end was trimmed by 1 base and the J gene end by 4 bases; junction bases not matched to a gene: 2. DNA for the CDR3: TGTGCCAGCAGCTTAGGGGACAGGCTCTATGGCTACACCTTC. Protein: CASSLGDRLYGYTF.

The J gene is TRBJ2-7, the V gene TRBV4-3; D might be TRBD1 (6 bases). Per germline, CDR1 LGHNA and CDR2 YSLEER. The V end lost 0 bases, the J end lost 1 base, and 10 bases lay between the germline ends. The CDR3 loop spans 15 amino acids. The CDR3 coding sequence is TGCGCCAGCAGCCAAGACAGGGGCGGTTCCTACGAGCAGTACTTC. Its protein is CASSQDRGGSYEQYF.

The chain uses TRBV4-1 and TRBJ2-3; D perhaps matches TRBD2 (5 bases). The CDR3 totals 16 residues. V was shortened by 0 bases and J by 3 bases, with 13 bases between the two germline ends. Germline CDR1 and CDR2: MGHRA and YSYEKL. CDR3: CASSQDQDLATDTQYF. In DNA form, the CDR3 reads TGCGCCAGCAGCCAAGATCAGGATCTAGCAACAGATACGCAGTATTTT.

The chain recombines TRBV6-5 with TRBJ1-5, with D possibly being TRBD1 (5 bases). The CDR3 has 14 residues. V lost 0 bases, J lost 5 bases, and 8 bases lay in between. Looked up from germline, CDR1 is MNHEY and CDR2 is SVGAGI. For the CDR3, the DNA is TGTGCCAGCAGTTACTCAGCGGGGGATCAGCCCCAGCATTTT. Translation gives CASSYSAGDQPQHF.

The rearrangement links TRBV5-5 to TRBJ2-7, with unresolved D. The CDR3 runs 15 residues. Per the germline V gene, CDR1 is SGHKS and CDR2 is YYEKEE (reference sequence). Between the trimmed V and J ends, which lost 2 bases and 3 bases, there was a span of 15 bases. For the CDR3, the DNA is TGTGCCAGCAGCTTTAAATATGACATGAGCTACGAGCAGTACTTC. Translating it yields CASSFKYDMSYEQYF. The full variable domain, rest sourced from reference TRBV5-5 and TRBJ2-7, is DAGVTQSPTHLIKTRGQQVTLRCSPISGHKSVSWYQQVLGQGPQFIFQYYEKEERGRGNFPDRFSARQFPNYSSELNVNALLLGDSALYLCASSFKYDMSYEQYFGPGTRLTVT.

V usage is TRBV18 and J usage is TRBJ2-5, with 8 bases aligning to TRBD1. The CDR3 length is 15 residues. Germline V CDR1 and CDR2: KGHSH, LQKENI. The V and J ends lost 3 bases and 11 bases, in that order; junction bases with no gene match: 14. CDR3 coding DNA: TGTGCCAGCTCACCTAGGACAGGGCTCTCATGGGAGCAGTACTTC. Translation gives CASSPRTGLSWEQYF. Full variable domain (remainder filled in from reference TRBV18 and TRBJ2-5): NAGVMQNPRHLVRRRGQEARLRCSPMKGHSHVYWYRQLPEEGLKFMVYLQKENIIDESGMPKERFSAEFPKEGPSILRIQQVVRGDSAAYFCASSPRTGLSWEQYFGPGTRLLVL.

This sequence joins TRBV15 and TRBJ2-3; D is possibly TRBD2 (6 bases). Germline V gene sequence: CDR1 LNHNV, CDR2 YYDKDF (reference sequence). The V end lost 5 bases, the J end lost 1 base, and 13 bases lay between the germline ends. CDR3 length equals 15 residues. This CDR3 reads CATSWVSGRTDTQYF. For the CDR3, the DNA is TGTGCCACCAGCTGGGTTAGCGGACGCACAGATACGCAGTATTTT.

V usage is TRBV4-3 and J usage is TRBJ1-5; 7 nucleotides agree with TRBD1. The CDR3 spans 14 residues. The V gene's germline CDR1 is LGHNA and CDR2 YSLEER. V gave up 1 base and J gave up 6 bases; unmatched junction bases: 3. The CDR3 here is CASSQGQGGQPQHF. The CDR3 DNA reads TGCGCCAGCAGCCAAGGACAGGGAGGTCAGCCCCAGCATTTT.

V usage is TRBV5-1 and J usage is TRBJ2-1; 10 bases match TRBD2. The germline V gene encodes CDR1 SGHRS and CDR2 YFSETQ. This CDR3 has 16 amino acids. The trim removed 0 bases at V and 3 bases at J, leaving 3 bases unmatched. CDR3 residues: CASSLELAGSYNEQFF. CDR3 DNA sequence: TGCGCCAGCAGCTTGGAACTAGCGGGGAGCTACAATGAGCAGTTCTTC.

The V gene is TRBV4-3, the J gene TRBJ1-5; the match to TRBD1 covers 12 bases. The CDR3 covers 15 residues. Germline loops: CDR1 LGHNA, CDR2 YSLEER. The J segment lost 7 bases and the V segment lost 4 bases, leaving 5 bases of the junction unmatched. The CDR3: CASSLGQGAGQPQHF. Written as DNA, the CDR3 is TGCGCCAGCAGCCTGGGACAGGGGGCCGGGCAGCCCCAGCATTTT.

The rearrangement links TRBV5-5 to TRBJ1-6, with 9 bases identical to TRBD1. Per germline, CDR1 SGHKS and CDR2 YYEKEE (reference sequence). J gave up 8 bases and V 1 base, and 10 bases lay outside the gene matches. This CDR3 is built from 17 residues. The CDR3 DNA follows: TGTGCCAGCAGCTTGTGGGGGTCGGGGACAGGGTATTCACCCCTCCACTTT. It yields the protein CASSLWGSGTGYSPLHF.

The CDR3 nucleotides read TGCAGCGTTGAAAAAACTAGCGGGAGTACCGGGGAGCTGTTTTTT. The encoded protein is CSVEKTSGSTGELFF. This sequence joins TRBV29-1 and TRBJ2-2; 11 bases match TRBD2. There are 15 residues in the CDR3. The germline CDR1 and CDR2 sequences are SQVTM and ANQGSEA. Losses at the gene ends were 2 bases for V and 5 bases for J; bases not matched to a gene: 4.

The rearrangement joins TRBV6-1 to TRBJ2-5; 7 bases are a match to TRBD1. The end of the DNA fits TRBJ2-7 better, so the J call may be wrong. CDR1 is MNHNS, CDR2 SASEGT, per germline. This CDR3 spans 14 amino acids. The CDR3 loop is CASSRDSSSYEQYF. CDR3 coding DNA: TGTGCCAGCAGCCGGGACAGCAGCTCCTACGAGCAGTACTTC.

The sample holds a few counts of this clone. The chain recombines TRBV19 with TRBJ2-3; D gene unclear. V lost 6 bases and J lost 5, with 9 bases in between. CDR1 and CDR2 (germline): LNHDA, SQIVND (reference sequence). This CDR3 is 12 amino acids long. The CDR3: CASRQSGDTQYF. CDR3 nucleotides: TGTGCCAGTAGACAGAGTGGAGATACGCAGTATTTT. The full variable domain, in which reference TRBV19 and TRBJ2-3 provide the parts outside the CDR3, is DGGITQSPKYLFRKEGQNVTLSCEQNLNHDAMYWYRQDPGQGLRLIYYSQIVNDFQKGDIAEGYSVSREKKESFPLTVTSAQKNPTAFYLCASRQSGDTQYFGPGTRLTVL.

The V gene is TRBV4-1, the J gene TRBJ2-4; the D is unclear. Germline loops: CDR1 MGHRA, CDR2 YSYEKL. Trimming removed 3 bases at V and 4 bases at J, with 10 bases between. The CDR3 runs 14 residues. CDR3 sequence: CASSHYLTKNIQYF. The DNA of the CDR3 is TGCGCCAGCAGCCACTACCTAACGAAAAACATTCAGTACTTC.

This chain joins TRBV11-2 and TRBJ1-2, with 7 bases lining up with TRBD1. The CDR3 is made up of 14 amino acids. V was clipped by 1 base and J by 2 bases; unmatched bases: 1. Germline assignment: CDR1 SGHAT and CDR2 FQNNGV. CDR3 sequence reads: CASSLGGQNYGYTF. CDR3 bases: TGTGCCAGCAGCTTAGGGGGACAGAACTATGGCTACACCTTC.

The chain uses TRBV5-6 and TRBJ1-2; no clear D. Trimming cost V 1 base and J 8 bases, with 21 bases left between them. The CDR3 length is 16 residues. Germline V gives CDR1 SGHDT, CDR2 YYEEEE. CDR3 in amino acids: CASSLPARPTAGGYTF. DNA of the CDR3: TGTGCCAGCAGCTTGCCGGCCAGGCCGACGGCGGGAGGCTACACCTTC.

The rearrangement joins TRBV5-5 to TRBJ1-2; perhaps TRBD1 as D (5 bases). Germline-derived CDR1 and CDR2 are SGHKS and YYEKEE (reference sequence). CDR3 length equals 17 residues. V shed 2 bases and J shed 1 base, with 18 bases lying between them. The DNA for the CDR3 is TGTGCCAGCAGCTTAAGGGGCTCGCAACCAATTAACTATGGCTACACCTTC. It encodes CASSLRGSQPINYGYTF.

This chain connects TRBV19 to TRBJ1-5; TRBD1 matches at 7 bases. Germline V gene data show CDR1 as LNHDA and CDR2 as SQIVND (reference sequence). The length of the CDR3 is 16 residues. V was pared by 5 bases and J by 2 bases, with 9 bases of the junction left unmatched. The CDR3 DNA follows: TGTGCCAGTAGTCCTCCACGACAGGGAGGCAATCAGCCCCAGCATTTT. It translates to CASSPPRQGGNQPQHF.

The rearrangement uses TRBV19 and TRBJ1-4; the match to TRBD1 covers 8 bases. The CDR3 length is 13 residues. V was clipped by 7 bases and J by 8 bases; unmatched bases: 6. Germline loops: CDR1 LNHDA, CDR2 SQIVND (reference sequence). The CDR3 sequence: CASKGQGPEKLFF. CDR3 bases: TGTGCCAGTAAAGGACAGGGACCCGAAAAACTGTTTTTT.

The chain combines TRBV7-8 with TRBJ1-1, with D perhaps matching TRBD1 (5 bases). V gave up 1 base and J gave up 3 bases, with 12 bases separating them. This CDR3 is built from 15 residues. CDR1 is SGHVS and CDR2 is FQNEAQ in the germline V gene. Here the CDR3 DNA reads TGTGCCAGCAGCTTAGAGATAGGGGTGGACACTGAAGCTTTCTTT. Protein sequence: CASSLEIGVDTEAFF.

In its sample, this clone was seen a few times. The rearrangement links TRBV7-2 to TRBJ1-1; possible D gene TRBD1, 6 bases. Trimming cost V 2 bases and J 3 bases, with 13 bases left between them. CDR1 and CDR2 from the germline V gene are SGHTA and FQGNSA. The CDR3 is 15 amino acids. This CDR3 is CASSLTRQVDTEAFF. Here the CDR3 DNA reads TGTGCCAGCAGCTTAACGCGACAGGTAGACACTGAAGCTTTCTTT.

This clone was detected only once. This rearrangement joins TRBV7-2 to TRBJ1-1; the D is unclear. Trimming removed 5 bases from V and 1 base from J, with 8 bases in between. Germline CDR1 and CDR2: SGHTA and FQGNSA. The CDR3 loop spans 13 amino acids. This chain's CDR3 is CASSTSQNTEAFF. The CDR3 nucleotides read TGTGCCAGCAGCACCAGTCAGAACACTGAAGCTTTCTTT.

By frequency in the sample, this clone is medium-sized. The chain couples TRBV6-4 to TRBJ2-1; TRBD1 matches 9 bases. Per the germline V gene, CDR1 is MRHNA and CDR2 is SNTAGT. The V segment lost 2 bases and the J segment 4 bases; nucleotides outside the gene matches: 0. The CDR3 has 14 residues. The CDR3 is CASSDGTGYNEQFF. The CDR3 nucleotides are TGTGCCAGCAGTGACGGGACAGGGTACAATGAGCAGTTCTTC.

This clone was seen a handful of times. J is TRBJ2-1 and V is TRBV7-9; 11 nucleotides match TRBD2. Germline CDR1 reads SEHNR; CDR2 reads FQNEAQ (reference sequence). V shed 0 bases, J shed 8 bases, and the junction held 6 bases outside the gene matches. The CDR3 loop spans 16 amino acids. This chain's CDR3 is CASSLASTSGSDEQFF. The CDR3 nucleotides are TGTGCCAGCAGCTTAGCAAGCACTAGCGGGAGTGATGAGCAGTTCTTC.